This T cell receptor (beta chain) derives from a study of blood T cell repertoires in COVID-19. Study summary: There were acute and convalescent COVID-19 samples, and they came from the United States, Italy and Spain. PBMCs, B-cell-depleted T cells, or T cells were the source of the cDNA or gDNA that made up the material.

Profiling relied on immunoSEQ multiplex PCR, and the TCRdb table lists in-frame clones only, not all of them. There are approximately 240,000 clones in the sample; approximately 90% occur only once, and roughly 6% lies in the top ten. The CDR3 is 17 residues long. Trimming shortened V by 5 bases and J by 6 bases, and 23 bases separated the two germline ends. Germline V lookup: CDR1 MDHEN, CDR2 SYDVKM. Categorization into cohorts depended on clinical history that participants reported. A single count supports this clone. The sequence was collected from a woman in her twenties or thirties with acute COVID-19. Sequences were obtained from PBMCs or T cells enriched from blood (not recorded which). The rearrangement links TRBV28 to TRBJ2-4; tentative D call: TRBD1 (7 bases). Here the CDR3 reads CASSPQGGPWGGNIQYF. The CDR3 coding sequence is TGTGCCAGCAGTCCCCAGGGGGGACCCTGGGGCGGAAACATTCAGTACTTC.